This TCR beta chain was captured in a study of OX40 agonist ivuxolimab in advanced cancers. Across the study: It was permissible to have had prior anti-PD-1, anti-PD-L1 or anti-CTLA-4 therapy, and less than 45% had some. Three patients responded partially, comprising one with hepatocellular carcinoma and two with cutaneous melanoma.

Study-wide points: Dose levels from 0.1 to 3.0 mg/kg saw CD4+ and CD8+ blood T cells expand clonally by week 6.

Profiling relied on immunoSEQ multiplex PCR, and the TCRdb table lists in-frame clones only, not all of them. The sample has tens of thousands of clones, over 75% seen once. Trimming removed 8 bases at V and 9 bases at J, with 11 bases between. The CDR3 sequence is 12 residues long. CDR1 MNHNS and CDR2 SASEGT come from the germline V gene. This clone was seen a single time. The antigen is not known. Sequencing used CD4+ or CD8+ T cells sorted from blood, obtained in a trial of the OX40 agonist ivuxolimab. The rearrangement uses TRBV6-1 and TRBJ1-6; D remains ambiguous. The TCR originated in an adult with an advanced solid tumor such as melanoma, head and neck, liver or kidney cancer. In nucleotides, the CDR3 is TGTGCCAGCGCTCAAGGTGGTTCACCCCTCCACTTT. Protein sequence: CASAQGGSPLHF.